The 19 T cell receptor beta chains below were found in one sample sequenced in a study of OX40 agonist ivuxolimab in advanced cancers. Using immunoSEQ multiplex PCR, the repertoire was profiled, and TCRdb retains in-frame clones only, with some absent. The profile shows tens of thousands of clones, 85% to 90% of them singletons. The material sequenced was CD4+ or CD8+ T cells sorted from blood, taken in a trial of the OX40 agonist ivuxolimab. Receptors were obtained from an adult with an advanced solid tumor such as melanoma, head and neck, liver or kidney cancer.

The chain joins TRBV30 to TRBJ2-1; TRBD2 agrees at 7 bases. This CDR3 contains 15 residues. Germline assignment: CDR1 GTSNPN and CDR2 SVGIG (reference sequence). The trim removed 8 bases at V and 1 base at J, leaving 11 bases unmatched. The DNA for the CDR3 is TGTGCCCTGTCTGCGGGGACTATGTCCTACAATGAGCAGTTCTTC. This translates into CALSAGTMSYNEQFF.

V gene TRBV5-1 combines with J gene TRBJ2-2; D might be TRBD2 (5 bases). Trimming left V 4 bases short and J 5 bases short, with 9 bases between. The CDR3 consists of 13 residues. Germline CDR1 SGHRS, CDR2 YFSETQ. CDR3 in amino acids: CASSPVATGELFF. The CDR3 nucleotides are TGCGCCAGCAGCCCGGTAGCGACCGGGGAGCTGTTTTTT.

The chain has TRBV5-6 and TRBJ2-1; weak D call: TRBD1 (5 bases). The CDR3 has 13 residues. Per germline, CDR1 SGHDT and CDR2 YYEEEE. V was clipped by 0 bases and J by 9 bases, with 10 bases between them. CDR3 residues: CASSLGPQGEQFF. As DNA, the CDR3 is TGTGCCAGCAGCTTGGGCCCCCAGGGTGAGCAGTTCTTC.

This chain links TRBV6-5 with TRBJ1-5; possibly TRBD1 for D (6 bases). Germline values: CDR1 MNHEY, CDR2 SVGAGI. The CDR3 has 15 residues. Trimming took 3 bases from V and 5 from J, leaving 14 bases between them. The CDR3 DNA follows: TGTGCCAGCAGTTATACAGGGCCCTACGATCAGCCCCAGCATTTT. This encodes CASSYTGPYDQPQHF.

V gene TRBV28 combines with J gene TRBJ1-5, with TRBD1 matching 11 bases. The junction had 12 bases not matched to a gene; V was cut back by 10 bases and J by 1 base. CDR3 size: 17 residues. Germline CDR1 MDHEN, CDR2 SYDVKM. The CDR3 DNA follows: TGTGCCACCGCGGGGGGGACAGGGGGGTGGAGCAATCAGCCCCAGCATTTT. Translation: CATAGGTGGWSNQPQHF. The full variable domain, its missing parts supplied by reference TRBV28 and TRBJ1-5, is DVKVTQSSRYLVKRTGEKVFLECVQDMDHENMFWYRQDPGLGLRLIYFSYDVKMKEKGDIPEGYSVSREKKERFSLILESASTNQTSMYLCATAGGTGGWSNQPQHFGDGTRLSIL.

The table lists this clone with a count of one. The genes are TRBV18 and TRBJ2-2; 7 bases are shared with TRBD1. This CDR3 comprises 15 residues. V gave up 2 bases and J gave up 5 bases; unmatched junction bases: 5. CDR1 is KGHSH and CDR2 is LQKENI in the germline V gene. CDR3 in DNA: TGTGCCAGCTCACCAAGGGGGCGACGGACCGGGGAGCTGTTTTTT. Amino acid sequence: CASSPRGRRTGELFF.

The chain couples TRBV6-1 to TRBJ2-7, with TRBD2 matching 11 bases. CDR1 MNHNS and CDR2 SASEGT come from the germline V gene. The CDR3 runs to 15 residues. The trim removed 6 bases at V and 1 base at J, leaving 5 bases unmatched. CDR3 in DNA: TGTGCCAGCAGCCAACTAGCGGGAGTATCCTACGAGCAGTACTTC. It codes for CASSQLAGVSYEQYF.

The chain recombines TRBV18 with TRBJ1-1, with D hard to call. Per germline, CDR1 KGHSH and CDR2 LQKENI. The V gene lost 3 bases and the J gene lost 5 bases, with 10 bases spanning the gap. The CDR3 runs 13 residues. The CDR3 spells CASSPGGKTEAFF. CDR3 in DNA: TGTGCCAGCTCACCTGGAGGGAAAACTGAAGCTTTCTTT.

This sequence joins TRBV10-3 and TRBJ2-5; 7 positions agree with TRBD2. V shed 0 bases, J shed 11 bases, and the junction held 6 bases outside the gene matches. Germline V gives CDR1 ENHRY, CDR2 SYGVKD. The CDR3 spans 13 residues. CDR3 nucleotides: TGTGCCATCAGTGAGTCGGGGGGGTTGGAGCAGTACTTC. As protein: CAISESGGLEQYF.

The rearrangement joins TRBV6-1 to TRBJ2-7; the D gene is possibly TRBD1 (6 bases). This CDR3 spans 15 amino acids. V was cut by 1 base and J by 2 bases, with 12 bases left in between. Germline lookup yields CDR1 MNHNS and CDR2 SASEGT. This chain's CDR3 is CASSEGTGGPYEQYF. In DNA form, the CDR3 reads TGTGCCAGCAGTGAAGGGACTGGGGGCCCCTACGAGCAGTACTTC.

This clone was seen only a few times. This chain links TRBV2 with TRBJ2-5; weak D call: TRBD2 (6 bases). CDR3 length: 11 residues. V was cut by 7 bases and J by 4 bases, with 7 bases left in between. Germline V lookup: CDR1 SNHLY, CDR2 FYNNEI. CDR3 bases: TGTGCCAGCATGCGGGGAGAGACCCAGTACTTC. Amino acid sequence: CASMRGETQYF.

The chain has TRBV19 and TRBJ2-3; D gene uncertain. The germline gives CDR1 LNHDA, CDR2 SQIVND (reference sequence). V was clipped by 6 bases and J by 6 bases, with 16 bases between them. The CDR3 contains 14 residues. The CDR3: CASSPPSAWDTQYF. DNA of the CDR3: TGTGCCAGTAGCCCCCCCTCCGCGTGGGATACGCAGTATTTT.

This rearrangement joins TRBV7-8 to TRBJ2-7; 7 bases fit TRBD1. V shed 3 bases and J 3 bases; nucleotides not matched to a gene: 2. Germline V gene data show CDR1 as SGHVS and CDR2 as FQNEAQ. The CDR3 loop spans 13 amino acids. CDR3 coding DNA: TGTGCCAGCAGCTTGGGACAGATCTACGAGCAGTACTTC. It is translated as CASSLGQIYEQYF. The whole variable domain, filled in from reference TRBV7-8 and TRBJ2-7, reads GAGVSQSPRYKVAKRGQDVALRCDPISGHVSLFWYQQALGQGPEFLTYFQNEAQLDKSGLPSDRFFAERPEGSVSTLKIQRTQQEDSAVYLCASSLGQIYEQYFGPGTRLTVT.

Comment on this clone: Other DNA sequences of this sample code for an identical CDR3. V gene TRBV29-1 combines with J gene TRBJ1-2, with a possible D match to TRBD1 (6 bases). Trimming took off 7 bases at V and 2 bases at J, with 11 bases between the two ends. Per germline, CDR1 SQVTM and CDR2 ANQGSEA. The CDR3 runs 12 residues. The CDR3 coding sequence is TGCAGCGGGGAAACAGGGAACTATGGCTACACCTTC. Protein sequence: CSGETGNYGYTF.

The rearrangement joins TRBV7-2 to TRBJ2-2; D may be TRBD2 (6 bases). CDR1 is SGHTA, CDR2 FQGNSA, per germline. The V and J ends lost 4 bases and 1 base respectively, with 13 bases between them. This CDR3 contains 16 residues. CDR3 nucleotide sequence: TGTGCCAGCAGCTCCATGAGGCGGGGGAACACCGGGGAGCTGTTTTTT. Translation: CASSSMRRGNTGELFF.

This clone was counted a single time. The genes are TRBV29-1 and TRBJ1-1; TRBD1 matches at 8 bases. The CDR3 contains 13 residues. The germline gives CDR1 SQVTM, CDR2 ANQGSEA. V was pared by 3 bases and J by 5 bases, with 5 bases of the junction left unmatched. The CDR3 DNA reads TGCAGCGTTGAGCAGGGGGCAGGGACTGAAGCTTTCTTT. Amino acids: CSVEQGAGTEAFF.

The chain employs TRBV19 and TRBJ1-3; the match to TRBD1 covers 8 bases. The ends lost 7 bases at V and 4 bases at J; junction bases unmatched: 9. CDR1 and CDR2 (germline): LNHDA, SQIVND (reference sequence). The CDR3 covers 15 residues. Written as DNA, the CDR3 is TGTGCCAGTACCCCGACAGGGGTCCCAGGAAACACCATATATTTT. As protein: CASTPTGVPGNTIYF.

The chain has TRBV25-1 and TRBJ2-5; the match to TRBD1 covers 7 bases. Germline assignment: CDR1 MGHDK and CDR2 SYGVNS. With 3 bases clipped from V and 4 bases from J, the junction kept 8 bases outside the gene matches. The CDR3 loop spans 15 amino acids. CDR3 amino acids: CASSEPKQGIETQYF. The CDR3 nucleotides read TGTGCCAGCAGTGAGCCCAAACAGGGGATAGAGACCCAGTACTTC.

The rearrangement joins TRBV5-4 to TRBJ1-6; the D gene is possibly TRBD1 (5 bases). In germline, CDR1 is SGHNT, CDR2 YYREEE (reference sequence). The V gene lost 4 bases and the J gene lost 7 bases, with 15 bases spanning the gap. The CDR3 contains 15 residues. CDR3 protein: CASSNSGQGNSPLHF. As DNA, the CDR3 is TGTGCCAGCAGCAACTCGGGCCAGGGAAATTCACCCCTCCACTTT.